A selection of T cell receptor beta chains follows, all from one sample in a study of blood T cell repertoires in COVID-19. TCRdb's copy holds only in-frame clones and misses some; the assay was immunoSEQ multiplex PCR. The data hold about 250,000 clones, with approximately 82% observed a single time. The sample taken for sequencing was peripheral blood. Receptors originate from a man aged 35 to 55 with active or convalescent COVID-19. Each CDR3 is given without its conserved first and last residue. Fields, in order: V gene, clone size, J gene, CDR3 protein. For some rows the clone size is stated as once, few or many, or as a class when expanded; others skip it.

TRBV7-9,.,TRBJ1-2,ASSVGTGGLRYGYT
TRBV12-3/TRBV12-4,.,TRBJ1-6,ASRLTGSSPLH
TRBV7-9,.,TRBJ2-1,ASSQFGQGANSYNEQF
TRBV11-3,.,TRBJ1-1,ASSFGHKNTEAF
TRBV21-1,.,TRBJ2-3,ASSKEQGVGTDTQY
TRBV30,.,TRBJ1-2,AWSPGIGYT
TRBV10-3,.,TRBJ1-4,AISDSGEKLF
TRBV3-1/TRBV3-2,.,TRBJ2-5,ASSQVGGGALETQY
TRBV27,.,TRBJ1-2,ASSLERGRGYGYT
TRBV9,.,TRBJ2-2,ASSPHMNTGELF
TRBV2,.,TRBJ2-6,ASSEQFSGANVLT
TRBV6-1,few,TRBJ2-1,ASSELAGTTPYNEQF
TRBV30,.,TRBJ2-7,AWSALGQGRPYEQY
TRBV4-1,.,TRBJ2-3,ASSQDRLALDTQY
TRBV19,.,TRBJ1-4,ASSEGQGLEKLF
TRBV15,.,TRBJ1-4,ATSRAKGGTNEKLF
TRBV6-5,.,TRBJ1-1,ASSSGAEAF
TRBV19,.,TRBJ1-1,ASSPVTLVEAF
TRBV19,.,TRBJ1-1,ASSTGQVNTEAF
TRBV11-2,.,TRBJ1-2,ASSSTGDGYT
TRBV3-1/TRBV3-2,.,TRBJ2-7,ASSLGLAGGPYDEQY
TRBV18,.,TRBJ2-5,ASSPSETGMTQY
TRBV11-2,.,TRBJ2-1,ASSGGREGQVKQF
TRBV24-1,.,TRBJ1-2,ATSDTKGEFGGYT
TRBV11-3,.,TRBJ2-5,ASSLGDSTQETQY
TRBV6-5,.,TRBJ1-2,ASIRAGTDYGYT
TRBV28,.,TRBJ1-3,ASSLGGRLRGTGNTIY
TRBV9,.,TRBJ1-1,ASSPTGGSANTEAF
TRBV7-2,.,TRBJ2-7,ASSEGQGRDEQY
TRBV10-3,once,TRBJ1-2,AISESLIPHRGEYGYT
TRBV5-5,.,TRBJ2-7,ASSLGDTSSYEQY
TRBV30,.,TRBJ1-3,AWSSGTDGNTIY
TRBV19,once,TRBJ2-5,ASSIGRGRTGGAGETQY
TRBV19,.,TRBJ1-5,ASSSDRGILLSNQPQH
TRBV19,few,TRBJ2-7,ASSMGQTYEQY
TRBV6-5,few,TRBJ1-5,AREYPGGSNQPQH
TRBV7-9,once,TRBJ2-3,ASSSYLAGVGDTQY
TRBV30,few,TRBJ2-7,AWSVHPGYEQY
TRBV14,.,TRBJ2-1,ASSPRYNEQF
TRBV9,.,TRBJ2-1,ASSVEGGRESEF
TRBV11-3,.,TRBJ2-6,ASSLEAGSGANVLT
TRBV4-3,once,TRBJ2-7,ASSARTGLGEQY
TRBV2,.,TRBJ1-4,ASSMRRDWDEKLF
TRBV9,.,TRBJ1-4,ASSVGAAASWEKLF
TRBV9,.,TRBJ1-4,ASSVASGQGSEKLF
TRBV30,.,TRBJ2-7,AWNDRAYEQY